This T cell receptor (beta chain) was observed in a study of shared T cell receptors in the human thymus. TCRdb keeps only in-frame clones here, not all; method: immunoSEQ multiplex PCR. The sample records roughly 700,000 clones, 70% to 90% being singletons. Germline CDR1 is SGHTA and CDR2 is FQGNSA. The V end lost 2 bases, the J end lost 6 bases, and 17 bases lay between the germline ends. This CDR3 spans 15 amino acids. These data were likewise used in another study, on human thymus T cells. That source notes: Both thymic and peripheral blood repertoires showed apparently biased V and J usage. Unrelated individuals had highly overlapping thymic repertoires, as reported in related research.

The chain combines TRBV7-2 with TRBJ2-7; tentatively, D is TRBD2 (6 bases). Sequences were obtained from thymocytes. This receptor was identified in a boy in the first two years of life with a congenital heart defect. This CDR3 is CASSLTEGRESEQYF. For the CDR3, the DNA is TGTGCCAGCAGCTTAACGGAGGGGCGAGAGAGCGAGCAGTACTTC.